The rows below give T cell receptor beta chains drawn from one sample of a study of Graves' ophthalmopathy and Graves' hyperthyroidism. TCRdb reprocessed the multiplex PCR reads via MiXCR and lists one record per CDR3 protein. The sample lists roughly 1.1 million distinct CDR3 sequences, 35% to 40% occurring once. The sequencing sample was made of peripheral blood or thyroid tissue (not recorded which). These receptors all come from an adult man with Graves' hyperthyroidism. Both conserved end residues are part of each CDR3. The D gene is left open where the match is weak. Only part of the rows carry a size: once, few, many, or a class if the clone is expanded.

cdr3_nt cdr3_aa clone_size v_call d_call j_call
TGCAGTGCTAGAGTTCGGTATAGCAATCAGCCCCAGCATTTT CSARVRYSNQPQHF many TRBV20-1 NA TRBJ1-5
TGCAGTGCTAGCAGAAATTACAGAGTCACCGGGGAGCTGTTTTTT CSASRNYRVTGELFF NA TRBV20-1 NA TRBJ2-2
TGCAGCGTTGGGGACCCAGCCTACGAGCAGTACTTC CSVGDPAYEQYF many TRBV29-1 NA TRBJ2-7
TGTGCCAGCAGCCTCATGAGGGCCCAAGAGTCCCAGTACTTC CASSLMRAQESQYF NA TRBV7-8 NA TRBJ2-5
TGTGCCACCAGTGAACCCACAGGGGCGGATAGCAATCAGCCCCAGCATTTT CATSEPTGADSNQPQHF NA TRBV24-1 TRBD1 TRBJ1-5
TGTGCCGAGGGGGGGGGGTCTGGAAACACCATATATTTT CAEGGGSGNTIYF many TRBV2 NA TRBJ1-3
TGTGCCAGCAGCGACCTAGCGGGGGGTGATGAGACCCAGTACTTC CASSDLAGGDETQYF many TRBV11-2 TRBD2 TRBJ2-5
TGCGCCAGCAGGAAAGGGGACGGCTCCTATAATTCACCCCTCCACTTT CASRKGDGSYNSPLHF NA TRBV5-1 NA TRBJ1-6
TGTGCCAGCAGCACGCAGGGGGCGGGAGAGCAGTACTTC CASSTQGAGEQYF once TRBV7-2 TRBD1 TRBJ2-7
TGCAGTGCTAGCGGCACAGCCTGGAACACTGAAGCTTTCTTT CSASGTAWNTEAFF many TRBV20-1 NA TRBJ1-1
TGTGCCACCAGCATTCAGGGTCAGGGCTACGAGCAGTACTTC CATSIQGQGYEQYF once TRBV15 NA TRBJ2-7
TGTGCCAGCAGCTTCGGAGCGTTCCCCCTCCACTTT CASSFGAFPLHF many TRBV5-6 NA TRBJ1-6
TGCAGTGCTAGAGATCAGGGGGGCAGGGGATACTATGGCTACACCTTC CSARDQGGRGYYGYTF many TRBV20-1 TRBD1 TRBJ1-2
TGTGCCAGCAGCGAAGACAGTGGCCTTTTGGGGCCCCAGCATTTT CASSEDSGLLGPQHF many TRBV9 NA TRBJ1-5
TGTGCCAGCAGAGGACAGGGGCCCAATGAAGCTTTCTTT CASRGQGPNEAFF NA TRBV2 TRBD1 TRBJ1-1
TGTGCCAGCAGACCCCCGGGACTAGAAGGCTACACCTTC CASRPPGLEGYTF NA TRBV7-6 NA TRBJ1-2
TGCGCCAGCAGCCCGGACAGTGTTGGCACTGAAGCTTTCTTT CASSPDSVGTEAFF NA TRBV5-1 NA TRBJ1-1
TGTGCCATCAACGACAGGGCCGCTGAAGCTTTCTTT CAINDRAAEAFF NA TRBV7-9 TRBD1 TRBJ1-1
TGTGCCAGCAGTAGCTCTAACTATGGCTACACCTTC CASSSSNYGYTF many TRBV12-3/TRBV12-4 NA TRBJ1-2
TGTGCCAGCAGCCCTCAGCCCGGTACCTCTAATGAAAAACTGTTTTTT CASSPQPGTSNEKLFF NA TRBV7-2 NA TRBJ1-4
TGTGCCAGCAGTTTTTGGGGACAGGGCGGTCAGCCCCAGCATTTT CASSFWGQGGQPQHF many TRBV12-3/TRBV12-4 TRBD1 TRBJ1-5
TGTGCCAGCAGTGAACTTGTCCGGCATTACGAGCAGTACTTC CASSELVRHYEQYF many TRBV2 NA TRBJ2-7